This T cell receptor (beta chain) was sequenced during a study of T cell responses to AZD1222 COVID-19 vaccine. Study-wide results and caveats: Increased Spike-specific TCR breadth and depth were observed after two AZD1222 doses. Vaccine-related CD4 TCRs covered spike, predominating at 160-218 and 743-854.

On this clone itself: The antigen is unknown. Additional DNA sequences in this sample encode the identical CDR3.

TCRdb's table, derived via immunoSEQ multiplex PCR, lists solely in-frame clones and lacks some. The sample has about 140,000 clones, 91% seen once. Sequencing used peripheral blood, obtained 28 days after the second dose of the MenACWY control vaccine. The receptor was derived from an adult who received the MenACWY meningococcal vaccine as a control.

This CDR3 is CSVDQGAGANVLTF. The CDR3 nucleotides are TGCAGCGTCGACCAGGGGGCTGGGGCCAACGTCCTGACTTTC. The genes are TRBV29-1 and TRBJ2-6; 7 nucleotides match TRBD1. J was trimmed by 2 bases and V by 6 bases; bases with no gene match: 4. Germline CDR1 reads SQVTM; CDR2 reads ANQGSEA. The length of the CDR3 is 14 residues.